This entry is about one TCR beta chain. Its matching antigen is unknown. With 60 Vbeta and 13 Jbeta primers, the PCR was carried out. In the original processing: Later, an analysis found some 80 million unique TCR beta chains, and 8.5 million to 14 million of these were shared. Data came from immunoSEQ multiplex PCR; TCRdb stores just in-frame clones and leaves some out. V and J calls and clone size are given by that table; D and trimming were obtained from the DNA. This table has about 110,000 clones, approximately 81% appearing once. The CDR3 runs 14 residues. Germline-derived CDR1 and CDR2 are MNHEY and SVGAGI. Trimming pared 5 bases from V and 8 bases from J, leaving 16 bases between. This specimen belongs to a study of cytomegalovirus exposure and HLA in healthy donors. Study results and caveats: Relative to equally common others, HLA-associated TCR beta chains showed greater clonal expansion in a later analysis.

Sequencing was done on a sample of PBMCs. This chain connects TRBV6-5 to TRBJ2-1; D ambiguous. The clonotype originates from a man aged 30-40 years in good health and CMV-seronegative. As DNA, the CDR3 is TGTGCCAGCAGTCCGTATAGCAGTTTCCATGAGCAGTTCTTC. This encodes CASSPYSSFHEQFF.